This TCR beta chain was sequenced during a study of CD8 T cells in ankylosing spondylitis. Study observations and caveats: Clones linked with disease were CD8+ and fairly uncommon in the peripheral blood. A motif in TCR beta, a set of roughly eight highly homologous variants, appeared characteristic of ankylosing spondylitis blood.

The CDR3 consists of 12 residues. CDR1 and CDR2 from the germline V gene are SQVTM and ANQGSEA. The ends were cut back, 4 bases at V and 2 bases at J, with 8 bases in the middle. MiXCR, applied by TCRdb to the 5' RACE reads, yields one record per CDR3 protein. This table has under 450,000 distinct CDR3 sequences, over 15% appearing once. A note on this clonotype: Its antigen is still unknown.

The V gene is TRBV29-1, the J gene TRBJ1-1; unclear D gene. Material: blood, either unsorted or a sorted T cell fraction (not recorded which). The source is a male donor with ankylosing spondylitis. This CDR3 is CSVGTSNTEAFF. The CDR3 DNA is TGCAGCGTTGGGACTTCCAACACTGAAGCTTTCTTT.